These 30 T cell receptor beta chains came from one sample sequenced in a study of long-term antiretroviral therapy in people with HIV. The libraries were made with immunoSEQ v3.0 at survey level. Here immunoSEQ multiplex PCR was the method, and the copy in TCRdb shows in-frame clones only, minus some. The table has about 20,000 clones, less than 85% seen once; the top ten hold roughly 10%. The sample here was unsorted PBMCs, taken 0.2 years after starting antiretroviral therapy. Receptor source: a woman aged 40 to 50 with HIV.

The chain is built from TRBV9 and TRBJ2-1; D perhaps matches TRBD2 (7 bases). CDR3 size: 14 residues. V was pared by 3 bases and J by 12 bases, with 19 bases between. Germline assignment: CDR1 SGDLS and CDR2 YYNGEE. In DNA form, the CDR3 reads TGTGCCAGCAGCGAGATGCCCGGGGGGCTTCCGCAGTTCTTC. Encoded protein: CASSEMPGGLPQFF.

V and J are TRBV7-9 and TRBJ2-7; 7 bases line up with TRBD2. The CDR3 spans 18 residues. Trimming removed 4 bases from V and 3 bases from J; junction bases left unmatched: 18. The germline gives CDR1 SEHNR, CDR2 FQNEAQ (reference sequence). CDR3 in amino acids: CASSSRRVGGRRDYEQYF. The CDR3 region has the DNA TGTGCCAGCAGCTCTCGCCGGGTGGGGGGGAGACGGGACTACGAGCAGTACTTC.

V gene TRBV11-2 combines with J gene TRBJ1-3; D not certain. The CDR3 runs to 18 residues. Germline V lookup: CDR1 SGHAT, CDR2 FQNNGV. V lost 1 base to trimming and J lost 2 bases, with 18 bases between them. This CDR3 is CASSLAPYTVGPGNTIYF. The CDR3 region has the DNA TGTGCCAGCAGCTTAGCACCATACACGGTTGGACCTGGAAACACCATATATTTT.

The chain links TRBV5-1 to TRBJ1-2; no definite D call. From germline, CDR1 is SGHRS and CDR2 YFSETQ. This CDR3 is 14 amino acids long. V was trimmed by 4 bases and J by 4 bases, leaving 14 bases between them. CDR3 sequence reads: CASSPFMGGYGYTF. The DNA of the CDR3 is TGCGCCAGCAGCCCCTTCATGGGAGGCTATGGCTACACCTTC.

The rearrangement joins TRBV30 to TRBJ2-3; weak D call: TRBD2 (5 bases). Germline CDR1 GTSNPN, CDR2 SVGIG (reference sequence). The CDR3 has 14 amino acids. Trimming removed 2 bases from V and 1 base from J, with 10 bases in between. Written as DNA, the CDR3 is TGTGCCTGGAGTTACGTTAGCGGCACAGATACGCAGTATTTT. It is translated as CAWSYVSGTDTQYF.

The genes are TRBV30 and TRBJ2-3; D possibly uses TRBD1 or TRBD2 (6 bases each). This CDR3 has 15 amino acids. Germline-derived CDR1 and CDR2 are GTSNPN and SVGIG (reference sequence). The V and J ends lost 4 bases and 0 bases respectively, with 14 bases between them. CDR3 sequence (DNA): TGTGCCTGGACCTTAGTAGGGGGGAGCACAGATACGCAGTATTTT. Its protein product is CAWTLVGGSTDTQYF.

The chain carries TRBV2 and TRBJ1-4; D is unresolved. From germline, CDR1 is SNHLY and CDR2 FYNNEI. This CDR3 region has 13 residues. Trimming left V 4 bases short and J 12 bases short, with 15 bases between. The CDR3 sequence: CASSGWEGGELFF. In nucleotides, the CDR3 is TGTGCCAGCAGTGGGTGGGAGGGTGGAGAACTGTTTTTT. Together with reference TRBV2 and TRBJ1-4, the CDR3 gives the full variable domain: EPEVTQTPSHQVTQMGQEVILRCVPISNHLYFYWYRQILGQKVEFLVSFYNNEISEKSEIFDDQFSVERPDGSNFTLKIRSTKLEDSAMYFCASSGWEGGELFFGSGTQLSVL.

The chain combines TRBV7-9 with TRBJ2-1; the D gene is possibly TRBD2 (6 bases). The V end lost 5 bases, the J end lost 4 bases, and 12 bases lay between the germline ends. Germline-derived CDR1 and CDR2 are SEHNR and FQNEAQ (reference sequence). This CDR3 contains 14 residues. The CDR3 loop is CASSPTGTYNEQFF. CDR3 sequence (DNA): TGTGCCAGCAGCCCTACCGGGACTTACAATGAGCAGTTCTTC.

CDR3 bases: TGCAGCGTTGTTATGACGGTGAACACTGAAGCTTTCTTT. It codes for CSVVMTVNTEAFF. The chain recombines TRBV29-1 with TRBJ1-1; D remains unclear. Germline V gene data show CDR1 as SQVTM and CDR2 as ANQGSEA. The V gene lost 4 bases and the J gene lost 0 bases, with 9 bases spanning the gap. There are 13 residues in the CDR3.

The V call is TRBV15, the J call TRBJ2-3; 8 nucleotides match TRBD1. Germline CDR1 is LNHNV and CDR2 is YYDKDF (reference sequence). The CDR3 runs 13 residues. With 8 bases clipped from V and 1 base from J, the junction kept 2 bases outside the gene matches. The CDR3 spells CATGQGGTDTQYF. In DNA form, the CDR3 reads TGTGCCACCGGACAGGGAGGCACAGATACGCAGTATTTT.

J is TRBJ2-7 and V is TRBV7-6; D is undetermined. Trimming stripped 2 bases from V and 4 bases from J, with 18 bases between. Germline CDR1 is SGHVS and CDR2 is FNYEAQ. The CDR3 has 16 residues. Written as DNA, the CDR3 is TGTGCCAGCAGCTTACGGACGGATATCGGGTATTACGAGCAGTACTTC. It is translated as CASSLRTDIGYYEQYF.

The rearrangement links TRBV6-1 to TRBJ1-2; TRBD1 agrees at 7 bases. The trim removed 4 bases at V and 0 bases at J, leaving 11 bases unmatched. This CDR3 is built from 17 residues. The germline V gene encodes CDR1 MNHNS and CDR2 SASEGT. For the CDR3, the DNA is TGTGCCAGCAGTGGATTAACAACAGGGGTAGCTAACTATGGCTACACCTTC. Protein sequence: CASSGLTTGVANYGYTF.

This clone was seen a handful of times. The gene calls are TRBV4-2 and TRBJ2-2; 9 bases are a match to TRBD2. The CDR3 has 15 amino acids. V was clipped by 6 bases and J by 8 bases; unmatched bases: 10. Germline CDR1 reads LGHNA; CDR2 reads YNFKEQ. CDR3 sequence reads: CASRPASGVAGELFF. The CDR3 nucleotides are TGTGCCAGCAGACCCGCTAGCGGGGTGGCTGGGGAGCTGTTTTTT.

The V gene is TRBV5-4, the J gene TRBJ2-2, with D unresolved. The ends were cut back, 6 bases at V and 6 bases at J, with 12 bases in the middle. The germline V gene encodes CDR1 SGHNT and CDR2 YYREEE (reference sequence). There are 13 residues in the CDR3. CDR3 coding DNA: TGTGCCAGCACCCCTTTTTCCGCCGGGGAGCTGTTTTTT. It specifies CASTPFSAGELFF.

The chain recombines TRBV18 with TRBJ1-3, with no clear D. Germline CDR1 is KGHSH and CDR2 is LQKENI. Trimming took 6 bases from V and 2 from J, leaving 8 bases between them. CDR3 length equals 13 residues. CDR3: CASSPMAGNTIYF. The CDR3 DNA reads TGTGCCAGCTCCCCGATGGCTGGAAACACCATATATTTT.

This clone was recorded once. The chain recombines TRBV7-6 with TRBJ2-2; D is unresolved. CDR3 size: 15 residues. V was shortened by 2 bases and J by 3 bases, with 10 bases between the two germline ends. The germline CDR1 and CDR2 sequences are SGHVS and FNYEAQ. The CDR3 loop is CASSLIGEYTGELFF. CDR3 nucleotide sequence: TGTGCCAGCAGCTTAATAGGAGAATACACCGGGGAGCTGTTTTTT.

The chain links TRBV7-8 to TRBJ1-1; D unclear. With 5 bases removed from V and 0 bases from J, the gap between germline ends came to 10 bases. The CDR3 spans 14 residues. From germline, CDR1 is SGHVS and CDR2 FQNEAQ. In DNA, the CDR3 is TGTGCCAGCAGCGCGGGCCCGATGAACACTGAAGCTTTCTTT. Translating gives CASSAGPMNTEAFF.

This chain connects TRBV15 to TRBJ1-6, with a possible D match to TRBD1 (5 bases). This CDR3 has 15 residues. Trimming removed 0 bases from V and 6 bases from J, with 9 bases in between. Germline values: CDR1 LNHNV, CDR2 YYDKDF (reference sequence). This CDR3 is CATSREGASNSPLHF. As DNA, the CDR3 is TGTGCCACCAGCAGAGAAGGGGCCAGTAATTCACCCCTCCACTTT.

The chain couples TRBV30 to TRBJ1-1; D remains ambiguous. This CDR3 comprises 14 residues. Trimming pared 3 bases from V and 0 bases from J, leaving 11 bases between. CDR1 is GTSNPN and CDR2 is SVGIG in the germline V gene (reference sequence). The CDR3 spells CAWRELTMNTEAFF. The DNA for the CDR3 is TGTGCCTGGAGAGAATTGACAATGAACACTGAAGCTTTCTTT.

CDR3 in amino acids: CASIGAGAYEQYF. Here the CDR3 DNA reads TGTGCCAGCATCGGGGCAGGGGCCTACGAGCAGTACTTC. This sequence joins TRBV6-6 and TRBJ2-7; a weak D match, TRBD1 (6 bases). Germline V gene lookup returns CDR1 MNHNY and CDR2 SVGAGI (reference sequence). The CDR3 contains 13 residues. Trimming took 7 bases from V and 2 from J, leaving 12 bases between them.

The gene calls are TRBV11-3 and TRBJ2-7, with 8 positions matching TRBD2. This CDR3 is 16 amino acids long. Germline lookup yields CDR1 SGHNT and CDR2 YENEEA. Trimming removed 1 base from V and 2 bases from J; junction bases left unmatched: 7. The CDR3 bases are TGTGCCAGCAGCTTAGGGGATCGGGGGGGAACCTACGAGCAGTACTTC. As protein: CASSLGDRGGTYEQYF.

The rearrangement links TRBV5-8 to TRBJ1-4; 7 bases are shared with TRBD1. Germline-derived CDR1 and CDR2 are SGHTS and YDEGEE. This CDR3 comprises 16 residues. V trimming: 5 bases; J trimming: 3 bases; junction bases outside the gene matches: 10. DNA of the CDR3: TGTGCCAGCAGTCGTTACAGGGGAGGAGCTAATGAAAAACTGTTTTTT. It specifies CASSRYRGGANEKLFF.

The CDR3 protein is CASSSMDGLSGNTIYF. DNA of the CDR3: TGTGCCAGCAGTTCTATGGACGGACTCTCTGGAAACACCATATATTTT. This chain links TRBV27 with TRBJ1-3, with D hard to call. Germline CDR1 reads MNHEY; CDR2 reads SMNVEV (reference sequence). V gave up 4 bases and J gave up 0 bases, with 13 bases separating them. This CDR3 is 16 amino acids long.

This clone has more than one count but fewer than ten. This chain links TRBV7-9 with TRBJ2-7; D is undetermined. V was clipped by 4 bases and J by 0 bases, with 19 bases between them. Germline CDR1 and CDR2: SEHNR and FQNEAQ (reference sequence). This CDR3 has 17 amino acids. As DNA, the CDR3 is TGTGCCAGCAGCTCTACTCAAACAGATTCCCTCTCCTACGAGCAGTACTTC. It yields the protein CASSSTQTDSLSYEQYF.

J is TRBJ2-7 and V is TRBV9, with 11 bases fitting TRBD2. Germline V gene lookup returns CDR1 SGDLS and CDR2 YYNGEE. The CDR3 has 15 residues. The V and J ends lost 0 bases and 7 bases, in that order; junction bases with no gene match: 6. CDR3 sequence (DNA): TGTGCCAGCAGCGTAGATACTAGCGGGAGCGGGGAGCAGTACTTC. This encodes CASSVDTSGSGEQYF. The full variable domain, rest sourced from reference TRBV9 and TRBJ2-7, is DSGVTQTPKHLITATGQRVTLRCSPRSGDLSVYWYQQSLDQGLQFLIQYYNGEERAKGNILERFSAQQFPDLHSELNLSSLELGDSALYFCASSVDTSGSGEQYFGPGTRLTVT.

This clone showed up just a few times. V and J are TRBV6-5 and TRBJ1-2; D remains ambiguous. V was clipped by 10 bases and J by 2 bases, with 8 bases between them. The germline CDR1 and CDR2 sequences are MNHEY and SVGAGI. The CDR3 is 11 amino acids. In DNA, the CDR3 is TGTGCCACCACAGCCAACTATGGCTACACCTTC. Its translation: CATTANYGYTF.

The gene calls are TRBV29-1 and TRBJ1-1; a possible D gene is TRBD1 (6 bases). This CDR3 spans 14 amino acids. The germline gives CDR1 SQVTM, CDR2 ANQGSEA. V lost 7 bases and J 0 bases, leaving 15 bases between the germline ends. The CDR3 loop is CSGWGGLLNTEAFF. DNA of the CDR3: TGCAGCGGATGGGGGGGGCTGTTGAACACTGAAGCTTTCTTT.

In DNA, the CDR3 is TGCGCCAGCAGCCACTCGTCCCCCCTACTAGCGGGGAAGACAGATACGCAGTATTTT. Translation gives CASSHSSPLLAGKTDTQYF. The J gene is TRBJ2-3, the V gene TRBV4-3; 10 positions match TRBD2. Per the germline V gene, CDR1 is LGHNA and CDR2 is YSLEER. The CDR3 consists of 19 residues. The V segment lost 3 bases and the J segment 3 bases; nucleotides outside the gene matches: 15.

The J gene is TRBJ2-1, the V gene TRBV5-1, with 10 nucleotides matching TRBD2. J lost 8 bases, V lost 7 bases, and 15 bases had no gene match. The germline gives CDR1 SGHRS, CDR2 YFSETQ. CDR3 length equals 16 residues. The CDR3 region is CASHTTTSGRGDEQFF. The DNA for the CDR3 is TGCGCCAGCCACACGACGACTAGCGGGCGGGGCGATGAGCAGTTCTTC. The full variable domain, with the rest looked up from reference TRBV5-1 and TRBJ2-1, is KAGVTQTPRYLIKTRGQQVTLSCSPISGHRSVSWYQQTPGQGLQFLFEYFSETQRNKGNFPGRFSGRQFSNSRSEMNVSTLELGDSALYLCASHTTTSGRGDEQFFGPGTRLTVL.

The chain uses TRBV5-1 and TRBJ2-7; TRBD2 matches 9 bases. Germline V gene data show CDR1 as SGHRS and CDR2 as YFSETQ. The CDR3 has 14 residues. V was pared by 2 bases and J by 6 bases, with 6 bases of the junction left unmatched. CDR3 residues: CASSFSLAGSEQYF. The CDR3 coding sequence is TGCGCCAGCAGCTTTTCTCTAGCGGGAAGCGAGCAGTACTTC.